A selection of T cell receptor beta chains follows, all from one sample in a study of OX40 agonist ivuxolimab in advanced cancers. Clones were read by immunoSEQ multiplex PCR, and TCRdb kept only the in-frame ones, dropping some. The data contain about 80,000 clones, more than 75% of them singletons. Material: CD4+ or CD8+ T cells sorted from blood, obtained in a trial of the OX40 agonist ivuxolimab. The receptors stem from an adult with an advanced solid tumor such as melanoma, head and neck, liver or kidney cancer. Each CDR3 is given with its conserved first and last residue. The order of the fields is D gene, J gene, CDR3 length, V gene, clone size, CDR3 DNA, CDR3 protein. D genes are given only for firm matches. Clone size appears in some rows only: once, few, many, or a class for an expanded clone.

D: NA
J: TRBJ1-2
length: 8
V: TRBV20-1
size: NA
DNA: TGCAGTGCTAGAGTGGCGGGTTTC
CDR3: CSARVAGF

D: TRBD1
J: TRBJ1-4
length: 17
V: TRBV18
size: NA
DNA: TGTGCCAGCTCTCGGGGAACAGGGGGCAGGACTAATGAAAAACTGTTTTTT
CDR3: CASSRGTGGRTNEKLFF

D: NA
J: TRBJ1-2
length: 14
V: TRBV18
size: NA
DNA: TGTGCCAGCTCACCACCCAACAGGAACTATGGCTACACCTTC
CDR3: CASSPPNRNYGYTF

D: NA
J: TRBJ1-5
length: 12
V: TRBV10-2
size: once
DNA: TGCGCCAGCAGGGAAAATGCTCAGCCCCAGCATTTT
CDR3: CASRENAQPQHF

D: NA
J: TRBJ2-5
length: 14
V: TRBV29-1
size: NA
DNA: TGCAGCGCCGAGACTAGCAGGGGCTTTCAGACCCAGTACTTC
CDR3: CSAETSRGFQTQYF

D: NA
J: TRBJ2-2
length: 14
V: TRBV5-1
size: NA
DNA: TGCGCCAGCAGCATAGGAATGAACACCGGGGAGCTGTTTTTT
CDR3: CASSIGMNTGELFF

D: NA
J: TRBJ1-3
length: 14
V: TRBV5-8
size: NA
DNA: TGTGCCAGCAGCCCTTTCGGGAGTATCGGCACCATATATTTT
CDR3: CASSPFGSIGTIYF

D: NA
J: TRBJ2-1
length: 14
V: TRBV21-1
size: NA
DNA: TGTGCCAGCAGCAAAGTAACGGGGTACAATGAGCAGTTCTTC
CDR3: CASSKVTGYNEQFF

D: NA
J: TRBJ2-7
length: 12
V: TRBV6-5
size: NA
DNA: TGTGCCAGCAGTACCAGGGGAAACGAGCAGTACTTC
CDR3: CASSTRGNEQYF

D: NA
J: TRBJ2-1
length: 14
V: TRBV28
size: NA
DNA: TGTGCCAGCAGTTTGCCGCGACCTGAGAATGAGCAGTTCTTC
CDR3: CASSLPRPENEQFF

D: NA
J: TRBJ1-1
length: 13
V: TRBV5-1
size: few
DNA: TGCGCCAGCAGCTTGGAACTTAACACTGAAGCTTTCTTT
CDR3: CASSLELNTEAFF

D: NA
J: TRBJ2-2
length: 18
V: TRBV7-9
size: NA
DNA: TGTGCCAGCAGCTTAGGCTTATCTTGGACAGCTAACACCGGGGAGCTGTTTTTT
CDR3: CASSLGLSWTANTGELFF

D: NA
J: TRBJ2-6
length: 15
V: TRBV19
size: NA
DNA: TGTGCCAGTAGTGCCCCAGGGAGAGGGGCCAACGTCCTGACTTTC
CDR3: CASSAPGRGANVLTF

D: TRBD1
J: TRBJ1-3
length: 16
V: TRBV6-1
size: NA
DNA: TGTGCCAGCAGTGTAGGTCCGACAGGGTCTGGAAACACCATATATTTT
CDR3: CASSVGPTGSGNTIYF

D: TRBD2
J: TRBJ2-2
length: 15
V: TRBV7-9
size: NA
DNA: TGTGCCAGCAGTCCGGGGAGGGGTGACACCGGGGAGCTGTTTTTT
CDR3: CASSPGRGDTGELFF

D: TRBD1
J: TRBJ1-6
length: 17
V: TRBV6-1
size: NA
DNA: TGTGCCAGCAGTGACGTGGGCGGACAGGGTTTTGGTTCACCCCTCCACTTT
CDR3: CASSDVGGQGFGSPLHF

D: NA
J: TRBJ1-5
length: 13
V: TRBV9
size: NA
DNA: TGTGCCAGCAGCGCACAGGGTAATCAGCCCCAGCATTTT
CDR3: CASSAQGNQPQHF

D: TRBD2
J: TRBJ2-2
length: 15
V: TRBV7-3
size: NA
DNA: TGTGCCAGCAGCTTAATGGGCGGGAGCACCGGGGAGCTGTTTTTT
CDR3: CASSLMGGSTGELFF

D: TRBD1
J: TRBJ1-5
length: 15
V: TRBV5-1
size: NA
DNA: TGCGCCAGCAGCCTGACAGGGGGAAGCAATCAGCCCCAGCATTTT
CDR3: CASSLTGGSNQPQHF

D: NA
J: TRBJ2-7
length: 16
V: TRBV7-2
size: NA
DNA: TGTGCCAGCAGATATCGAGGGTCCTCTGATCACTACGAGCAGTACTTC
CDR3: CASRYRGSSDHYEQYF

D: NA
J: TRBJ1-4
length: 16
V: TRBV19
size: NA
DNA: TGTGCCAGTAGTATCGGACAGCCAACCTTTTTTAAAAAACTGTTTTTT
CDR3: CASSIGQPTFFKKLFF

D: NA
J: TRBJ2-5
length: 13
V: TRBV5-5
size: NA
DNA: TGTGCCAGCAGCTTGGGCGGGACGGAGACCCAGTACTTC
CDR3: CASSLGGTETQYF

D: NA
J: TRBJ1-5
length: 15
V: TRBV7-2
size: NA
DNA: TGTGCCAGCAGCGACGTACAGGGCCGCAATCAGCCCCAGCATTTT
CDR3: CASSDVQGRNQPQHF

D: TRBD1
J: TRBJ2-1
length: 20
V: TRBV4-2
size: NA
DNA: TGTGCCAGCAGCCAACAAACGAGACAGGGTTACGAGAGCTCCTACAATGAGCAGTTCTTC
CDR3: CASSQQTRQGYESSYNEQFF

D: NA
J: TRBJ2-7
length: 19
V: TRBV5-1
size: NA
DNA: TGCGCCAGCAGCTTGGGCCGGAAGGGCCAGGGTCTGTCGTCCTACGAGCAGTACTTC
CDR3: CASSLGRKGQGLSSYEQYF

D: NA
J: TRBJ1-1
length: 16
V: TRBV13
size: NA
DNA: TGTGCCAGCAACCTCGGGGGGGTAGGGAAGAACACTGAAGCTTTCTTT
CDR3: CASNLGGVGKNTEAFF

D: NA
J: TRBJ1-2
length: 13
V: TRBV28
size: NA
DNA: TGTGCCAGCACCCTGGACGGCGGTTATGGCTACACCTTC
CDR3: CASTLDGGYGYTF

D: NA
J: TRBJ1-3
length: 16
V: TRBV28
size: NA
DNA: TGTGCCAGCAGTTCCCCTCCGGGGGCTTCTGGAAACACCATATATTTT
CDR3: CASSSPPGASGNTIYF

D: NA
J: TRBJ1-3
length: 13
V: TRBV6-5
size: NA
DNA: TGTGCCAGCAGGTCCCCCGGGGGAAACACCATATATTTT
CDR3: CASRSPGGNTIYF

D: NA
J: TRBJ2-2
length: 13
V: TRBV6-5
size: NA
DNA: TGTGCCAGCAGTTACACCAACACCGGGGAGCTGTTTTTT
CDR3: CASSYTNTGELFF

D: TRBD2
J: TRBJ2-3
length: 15
V: TRBV7-9
size: NA
DNA: TGTGCCAGCGGGAGCGGGGGGTCTAGCACAGATACGCAGTATTTT
CDR3: CASGSGGSSTDTQYF

D: NA
J: TRBJ1-4
length: 14
V: TRBV6-1
size: NA
DNA: TGTGCCAGCAGTCGAGATGGTTTTTCTGGAAAACTGTTTTTT
CDR3: CASSRDGFSGKLFF

D: NA
J: TRBJ1-2
length: 11
V: TRBV20-1
size: NA
DNA: TGCAGTGCTTCGACGGGGTATGGCTACACCTTC
CDR3: CSASTGYGYTF

D: TRBD1
J: TRBJ2-1
length: 13
V: TRBV10-2
size: NA
DNA: TGCGCCACCTCGGGACAGACTTACAATGAGCAGTTCTTC
CDR3: CATSGQTYNEQFF

D: NA
J: TRBJ1-5
length: 15
V: TRBV5-1
size: NA
DNA: TGCGCCAGCAGCTTGGAAGGCAGGGGTTCGGAGCCCCAGCATTTT
CDR3: CASSLEGRGSEPQHF

D: TRBD1
J: TRBJ2-3
length: 15
V: TRBV6-5
size: NA
DNA: TGTGCCAGCAGTCGGGACAGGTTCCCCTCCGATACGCAGTATTTT
CDR3: CASSRDRFPSDTQYF

D: NA
J: TRBJ2-7
length: 13
V: TRBV27
size: NA
DNA: TGTGCCAGCAGTTTAAGGCATTCCTACGAGCAGTACTTC
CDR3: CASSLRHSYEQYF

D: TRBD1
J: TRBJ1-1
length: 13
V: TRBV19
size: few
DNA: TGTGCCAGTAGTTCCAGGGGGTACACTGAAGCTTTCTTT
CDR3: CASSSRGYTEAFF

D: TRBD1
J: TRBJ1-1
length: 13
V: TRBV28
size: NA
DNA: TGTGCCGGGACTGGACAGGGTGACACTGAAGCTTTCTTT
CDR3: CAGTGQGDTEAFF

D: TRBD1
J: TRBJ1-1
length: 15
V: TRBV6-1
size: NA
DNA: TGTGCCAGCAGTCCAAGACAGGGGTCGATCACTGAAGCTTTCTTT
CDR3: CASSPRQGSITEAFF

D: TRBD1
J: TRBJ2-5
length: 14
V: TRBV6-5
size: NA
DNA: TGTGCCAGCAGAGGGACAGGGGGCCAAGAGACCCAGTACTTC
CDR3: CASRGTGGQETQYF